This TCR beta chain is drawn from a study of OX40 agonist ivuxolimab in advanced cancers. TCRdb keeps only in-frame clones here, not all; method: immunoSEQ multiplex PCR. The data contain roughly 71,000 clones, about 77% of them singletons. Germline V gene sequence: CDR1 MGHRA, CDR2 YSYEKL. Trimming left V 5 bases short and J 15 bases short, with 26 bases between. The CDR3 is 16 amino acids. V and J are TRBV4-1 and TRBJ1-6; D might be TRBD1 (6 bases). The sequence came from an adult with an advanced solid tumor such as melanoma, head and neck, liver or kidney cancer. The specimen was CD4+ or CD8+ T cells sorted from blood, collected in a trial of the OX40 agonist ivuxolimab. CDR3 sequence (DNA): TGCGCCAGCAGCTCTACCGGGGGGGCGACAGGTCAAGGCCTCCACTTT. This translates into CASSSTGGATGQGLHF.